These 30 T cell receptor beta chains were sequenced from one sample in a study of T cell clones after liver transplantation. Clones were read by immunoSEQ multiplex PCR, and TCRdb kept only the in-frame ones, dropping some. The table includes about 15,000 clones, about nine tenths detected once. The specimen was CD8+ T cells from blood, collected before liver transplant. The receptors shown here come from a human donor who received a liver transplant.

The chain is built from TRBV7-3 and TRBJ2-1, with 12 bases identical to TRBD2. The CDR3 is 19 residues long. V was clipped by 5 bases and J by 0 bases; unmatched bases: 11. Germline CDR1 is SGHTA and CDR2 is FQGTGA. The chain's CDR3 is CASSQTSGSQWDSYNEQFF. DNA of the CDR3: TGTGCCAGCAGCCAGACTAGCGGGAGCCAGTGGGACTCCTACAATGAGCAGTTCTTC.

This clone was found once. The chain couples TRBV2 to TRBJ2-7; 10 bases align to TRBD1. The junction had 4 bases not matched to a gene; V was cut back by 8 bases and J by 3 bases. Germline V gene lookup returns CDR1 SNHLY and CDR2 FYNNEI. The CDR3 sequence is 13 residues long. The CDR3: CASGTGEHYEQYF. CDR3 sequence (DNA): TGTGCCAGCGGGACAGGGGAACACTACGAGCAGTACTTC.

This clone has only one observation. The V call is TRBV27, the J call TRBJ2-3, with D possibly being TRBD2 (6 bases). CDR3 length: 14 residues. CDR1 and CDR2 from the germline V gene are MNHEY and SMNVEV (reference sequence). V lost 0 bases to trimming and J lost 4 bases, with 8 bases between them. CDR3 in amino acids: CASSLSSGADTQYF. The CDR3 DNA follows: TGTGCCAGCAGTTTATCGTCGGGGGCAGATACGCAGTATTTT.

This CDR3 reads CASSLSIRAGPDTQYF. Here the CDR3 DNA reads TGTGCCAGCAGTTTATCGATCAGGGCCGGGCCAGATACGCAGTATTTT. The chain has TRBV27 and TRBJ2-3; D might be TRBD1 (5 bases). V was clipped by 0 bases and J by 4 bases, with 14 bases between them. The CDR3 length is 16 residues. CDR1 and CDR2 from the germline V gene are MNHEY and SMNVEV (reference sequence).

V gene TRBV27 combines with J gene TRBJ2-7, with 8 bases matching TRBD1. CDR3 length equals 13 residues. V was pared by 4 bases and J by 7 bases, with 6 bases of the junction left unmatched. Germline CDR1 reads MNHEY; CDR2 reads SMNVEV (reference sequence). The chain's CDR3 is CASSWQGALEQYF. The CDR3 DNA sequence: TGTGCCAGCAGTTGGCAGGGGGCGTTAGAGCAGTACTTC.

The V and J genes are TRBV29-1 and TRBJ2-7, with 12 bases matching TRBD2. CDR1 and CDR2 (germline): SQVTM, ANQGSEA. V trimming: 4 bases; J trimming: 4 bases; junction bases outside the gene matches: 2. The CDR3 has 13 residues. CDR3 residues: CSVGLAGAYEQYF. CDR3 DNA sequence: TGCAGCGTTGGACTAGCGGGAGCGTACGAGCAGTACTTC.

The V call is TRBV5-4, the J call TRBJ2-3; TRBD2 aligns across 9 bases. V lost 5 bases and J lost 3; bases outside the gene matches: 7. This CDR3 is built from 15 residues. Germline V gives CDR1 SGHNT, CDR2 YYREEE (reference sequence). The CDR3 reads CASRSGGSPTDTQYF. CDR3 nucleotides: TGTGCCAGCAGAAGCGGGGGGAGCCCTACAGATACGCAGTATTTT.

The chain employs TRBV7-2 and TRBJ2-7; no firm D call. Looked up from germline, CDR1 is SGHTA and CDR2 is FQGNSA. V was pared by 0 bases and J by 2 bases, with 8 bases between. This CDR3 is 14 amino acids long. CDR3 DNA: TGTGCCAGCAGCTTAGCGGGCGGAACCTACGAGCAGTACTTC. It encodes CASSLAGGTYEQYF. Full variable domain (remainder filled in from reference TRBV7-2 and TRBJ2-7): GAGVSQSPSNKVTEKGKDVELRCDPISGHTALYWYRQSLGQGLEFLIYFQGNSAPDKSGLPSDRFSAERTGGSVSTLTIQRTQQEDSAVYLCASSLAGGTYEQYFGPGTRLTVT.

This clone has a single count. The chain links TRBV7-9 to TRBJ2-4; D is perhaps TRBD2 (6 bases). The germline V gene has CDR1 SEHNR and CDR2 FQNEAQ (reference sequence). The CDR3 covers 15 residues. The germline V and J ends were trimmed by 5 bases and 3 bases, with 14 bases remaining between them. The CDR3 DNA sequence: TGTGCCAGCAGCCATCCCCGGGAGAACAAAAACATTCAGTACTTC. Protein: CASSHPRENKNIQYF.

The J gene is TRBJ2-1, the V gene TRBV7-3; 9 bases align to TRBD2. Trimming removed 1 base from V and 7 bases from J; junction bases left unmatched: 5. Germline-derived CDR1 and CDR2 are SGHTA and FQGTGA. This CDR3 has 15 amino acids. The CDR3 bases are TGTGCCAGCAGCTTAATTAGCGGGAGTATTAATGAGCAGTTCTTC. This encodes CASSLISGSINEQFF.

This rearrangement joins TRBV7-9 to TRBJ2-2; 11 positions match TRBD1. This CDR3 spans 17 amino acids. The junction had 8 bases not matched to a gene; V was cut back by 5 bases and J by 3 bases. Germline lookup yields CDR1 SEHNR and CDR2 FQNEAQ (reference sequence). CDR3 DNA: TGTGCCAGCAGCCCACCGGGACAGGGGGTGGACACCGGGGAGCTGTTTTTT. Translated, it gives CASSPPGQGVDTGELFF.

This rearrangement joins TRBV5-1 to TRBJ2-4; possibly TRBD1 or TRBD2 for D (5 bases each). Trimming pared 7 bases from V and 5 bases from J, leaving 7 bases between. This CDR3 contains 11 residues. Germline-derived CDR1 and CDR2 are SGHRS and YFSETQ. CDR3 nucleotides: TGCGCCAGCCGAGGGGAAAACATTCAGTACTTC. Its protein is CASRGENIQYF. Based on the CDR3 plus reference TRBV5-1 and TRBJ2-4, the full variable domain is KAGVTQTPRYLIKTRGQQVTLSCSPISGHRSVSWYQQTPGQGLQFLFEYFSETQRNKGNFPGRFSGRQFSNSRSEMNVSTLELGDSALYLCASRGENIQYFGAGTRLSVL.

J is TRBJ2-7 and V is TRBV27; D gene uncertain. The CDR3 has 15 residues. Germline V gives CDR1 MNHEY, CDR2 SMNVEV (reference sequence). Trimming stripped 0 bases from V and 1 base from J, with 10 bases between. In nucleotides, the CDR3 is TGTGCCAGCAGTTTATCGGCGTCAGGATCCTACGAGCAGTACTTC. This codes for CASSLSASGSYEQYF.

V and J are TRBV2 and TRBJ1-5; the match to TRBD1 covers 9 bases. Germline-derived CDR1 and CDR2 are SNHLY and FYNNEI. This CDR3 contains 13 residues. V shed 6 bases and J 7 bases; nucleotides not matched to a gene: 4. The CDR3 DNA reads TGTGCCAGCAGGGGACAGGGTGAACAGCCCCAGCATTTT. It translates to CASRGQGEQPQHF.

The chain joins TRBV7-3 to TRBJ2-1, with 7 bases identical to TRBD2. Germline V lookup: CDR1 SGHTA, CDR2 FQGTGA. The CDR3 spans 15 residues. Trimming at V came to 5 bases and at J to 2 bases, leaving 6 bases not matched to a gene. The CDR3 is CASSTLADAYNEQFF. In DNA form, the CDR3 reads TGTGCCAGCAGCACGCTAGCGGATGCCTACAATGAGCAGTTCTTC. Based on the CDR3 plus reference TRBV7-3 and TRBJ2-1, the full variable domain is GAGVSQTPSNKVTEKGKYVELRCDPISGHTALYWYRQSLGQGPEFLIYFQGTGAADDSGLPNDRFFAVRPEGSVSTLKIQRTERGDSAVYLCASSTLADAYNEQFFGPGTRLTVL.

V usage is TRBV7-9 and J usage is TRBJ1-1; 8 bases line up with TRBD1. Germline loops: CDR1 SEHNR, CDR2 FQNEAQ (reference sequence). V dropped 4 bases and J dropped 4; count of bases not matched to a gene: 5. The CDR3 covers 14 residues. CDR3 amino acids: CASSWADRATEAFF. In DNA, the CDR3 is TGTGCCAGCAGCTGGGCGGACAGGGCCACTGAAGCTTTCTTT.

This chain links TRBV5-5 with TRBJ2-7, with D possibly being TRBD1 (6 bases). With 0 bases removed from V and 2 bases from J, the gap between germline ends came to 9 bases. There are 14 residues in the CDR3. CDR1 is SGHKS and CDR2 is YYEKEE in the germline V gene (reference sequence). The CDR3 DNA reads as TGTGCCAGCAGCTTGGCCAGGGACACCTACGAGCAGTACTTC. This sequence encodes CASSLARDTYEQYF.

The count of this clone is one. The J gene is TRBJ2-7, the V gene TRBV27; D possibly uses TRBD1 or TRBD2 (5 bases each). Germline CDR1 reads MNHEY; CDR2 reads SMNVEV (reference sequence). The V and J ends lost 6 bases and 5 bases respectively, with 17 bases between them. The CDR3 totals 14 residues. The CDR3 DNA reads TGTGCCAGCAGGGTTCCGGGGCAGGGCAACGAGCAGTACTTC. This codes for CASRVPGQGNEQYF.

The chain is built from TRBV27 and TRBJ2-7, with unresolved D. The CDR3 has 12 amino acids. V was shortened by 3 bases and J by 5 bases, with 8 bases between the two germline ends. The germline V gene has CDR1 MNHEY and CDR2 SMNVEV (reference sequence). CDR3 in DNA: TGTGCCAGCAGTTTGAATGGGGACGAGCAGTACTTC. Its translation: CASSLNGDEQYF.

J is TRBJ1-2 and V is TRBV7-6; 9 bases match TRBD1. There are 14 residues in the CDR3. From germline, CDR1 is SGHVS and CDR2 FNYEAQ. The V gene end was trimmed by 11 bases and the J gene end by 4 bases; junction bases not matched to a gene: 11. The DNA of the CDR3 is TGTGCCTGGACAGGGGCTACCGAGGGCTATGGCTACACCTTC. Its protein product is CAWTGATEGYGYTF.

V is TRBV6-6 and J is TRBJ1-2; possibly TRBD1 for D (5 bases). CDR1 and CDR2 (germline): MNHNY, SVGAGI (reference sequence). V was cut by 6 bases and J by 6 bases, with 17 bases left in between. The length of the CDR3 is 14 residues. The CDR3 DNA reads as TGTGCCAGCAGCTCCAGTAGGAGGGACGATGGCTACACCTTC. Its protein product is CASSSSRRDDGYTF.

Only one count was recorded for this clone. V usage is TRBV4-1 and J usage is TRBJ2-7; D is ambiguous. The CDR3 covers 13 residues. V was shortened by 0 bases and J by 3 bases, with 6 bases between the two germline ends. CDR1 is MGHRA and CDR2 is YSYEKL in the germline V gene. The CDR3 sequence: CASSQEGNYEQYF. The DNA for the CDR3 is TGCGCCAGCAGCCAAGAGGGCAACTACGAGCAGTACTTC.

This clone was recorded a few times. This chain connects TRBV9 to TRBJ2-3, with 7 bases matching TRBD2. V lost 5 bases and J lost 6; bases outside the gene matches: 12. This CDR3 has 15 residues. The V gene's germline CDR1 is SGDLS and CDR2 YYNGEE. The CDR3 DNA is TGTGCCAGCAGTTCCGGGGGGATCCCCGGGGATACGCAGTATTTT. Translated: CASSSGGIPGDTQYF.

The V gene is TRBV27, the J gene TRBJ1-4; D uncertain. The CDR3 length is 13 residues. The ends were cut back, 1 base at V and 8 bases at J, with 8 bases in the middle. CDR1 and CDR2 (germline): MNHEY, SMNVEV (reference sequence). The CDR3 DNA follows: TGTGCCAGCAGTTTATGGAGAGGGGAAAAACTGTTTTTT. It specifies CASSLWRGEKLFF.

V and J are TRBV27 and TRBJ1-2, with D perhaps matching TRBD1 (6 bases). The CDR3 length is 12 residues. Per germline, CDR1 MNHEY and CDR2 SMNVEV (reference sequence). V shed 4 bases and J shed 4 bases, with 7 bases lying between them. The CDR3 loop reads CASSSGVYGYTF. The CDR3 DNA reads as TGTGCCAGCAGTTCAGGGGTCTATGGCTACACCTTC.

The rearrangement joins TRBV29-1 to TRBJ2-5; 7 positions match TRBD1. The J call is doubtful: the DNA matches TRBJ2-7 better. The CDR3 is 12 residues long. Germline CDR1 is SQVTM and CDR2 is ANQGSEA. In nucleotides, the CDR3 is TGCAGCGTGACGACAGGGACCAACGAGCAGTACTTC. It codes for CSVTTGTNEQYF.

The V gene is TRBV7-8, the J gene TRBJ2-2, with 9 bases lining up with TRBD1. The V gene's germline CDR1 is SGHVS and CDR2 FQNEAQ. Trimming cost V 9 bases and J 3 bases; bases outside gene matches: 11. The CDR3 is 16 amino acids. The CDR3 spells CASNRDREKDTGELFF. The DNA for the CDR3 is TGTGCCAGTAACCGGGACAGGGAGAAGGACACCGGGGAGCTGTTTTTT.

The V call is TRBV7-9, the J call TRBJ2-7; no definite D call. The CDR3 loop spans 13 amino acids. Germline V CDR1 and CDR2: SEHNR, FQNEAQ (reference sequence). Between the trimmed V and J ends, which lost 5 bases and 6 bases, there was a span of 14 bases. The CDR3 DNA reads TGTGCCAGCAGCAGAATAGCCAGCAGCGAGCAGTACTTC. Translation: CASSRIASSEQYF.

This clone appeared a single time. The chain couples TRBV5-6 to TRBJ1-1, with TRBD1 as a possible D gene (6 bases). The CDR3 sequence is 13 residues long. V lost 6 bases, J lost 2 bases, and 11 bases lay in between. Per germline, CDR1 SGHDT and CDR2 YYEEEE. The CDR3: CASTVTGNTEAFF. The CDR3 region has the DNA TGTGCCAGCACCGTGACAGGAAACACTGAAGCTTTCTTT.

The rearrangement links TRBV11-3 to TRBJ2-1; the D is unclear. CDR1 and CDR2 from the germline V gene are SGHNT and YENEEA. The CDR3 has 12 residues. V dropped 1 base and J dropped 8 bases, with 6 bases sitting between them. This CDR3 is CASSLVEHEQFF. CDR3 nucleotides: TGTGCCAGCAGCTTAGTCGAGCATGAGCAGTTCTTC.